These 10 T cell receptor beta chains were sequenced from one sample in a study of blood T cell repertoires in COVID-19. Clones were sequenced by immunoSEQ multiplex PCR, and TCRdb holds only the in-frame ones, with some missing. The repertoire has roughly 90,000 clones, under 85% of them found once; the top ten carry roughly 2.1%. Sequenced: peripheral blood. These receptors were taken from an older woman with acute or convalescent COVID-19.

The CDR3 region is CASSFPGVPSLEQYF. Here the CDR3 DNA reads TGTGCCAGCAGCTTTCCGGGTGTACCGTCCCTCGAGCAGTACTTC. J is TRBJ2-7 and V is TRBV7-2; no clear D gene. Germline V lookup: CDR1 SGHTA, CDR2 FQGNSA. Trimming left V 3 bases short and J 6 bases short, with 18 bases between. The CDR3 consists of 15 residues.

The chain has TRBV7-9 and TRBJ1-3; D is uncertain. CDR3 length: 14 residues. V shed 2 bases and J shed 4 bases, with 9 bases lying between them. The V gene's germline CDR1 is SEHNR and CDR2 FQNEAQ (reference sequence). This CDR3 is CASSLQALGNTIYF. The DNA for the CDR3 is TGTGCCAGCAGCTTACAGGCCCTCGGAAACACCATATATTTT. Full variable domain (remainder filled in from reference TRBV7-9 and TRBJ1-3): DTGVSQNPRHKITKRGQNVTFRCDPISEHNRLYWYRQTLGQGPEFLTYFQNEAQLEKSRLLSDRFSAERPKGSFSTLEIQRTEQGDSAMYLCASSLQALGNTIYFGEGSWLTVV.

A word on this clone: This specimen includes other DNA sequences encoding the same CDR3. This chain links TRBV7-8 with TRBJ1-2; unclear D gene. The CDR3 covers 12 residues. The V gene lost 5 bases and the J gene lost 4 bases, with 8 bases spanning the gap. Germline CDR1 and CDR2: SGHVS and FQNEAQ. This chain's CDR3 is CASSLGSYGYTF. CDR3 DNA sequence: TGTGCCAGCAGCCTCGGGTCCTATGGCTACACCTTC.

The genes are TRBV27 and TRBJ2-7; D might be TRBD1 (5 bases). There are 14 residues in the CDR3. Trimming took off 0 bases at V and 3 bases at J, with 9 bases between the two ends. Looked up from germline, CDR1 is MNHEY and CDR2 is SMNVEV (reference sequence). CDR3 coding DNA: TGTGCCAGCAGTTTATCAAGACAGAACTACGAGCAGTACTTC. Encoded protein: CASSLSRQNYEQYF.

The chain links TRBV7-8 to TRBJ2-7; 7 bases align to TRBD2. The CDR3 is made up of 14 amino acids. V trimming: 5 bases; J trimming: 4 bases; junction bases outside the gene matches: 8. Germline CDR1 is SGHVS and CDR2 is FQNEAQ. The CDR3 DNA reads TGTGCCAGCAGCGCGCGGCTGGGAGGGTACGAGCAGTACTTC. This sequence encodes CASSARLGGYEQYF.

The chain combines TRBV5-1 with TRBJ2-3, with 11 positions matching TRBD1. Looked up from germline, CDR1 is SGHRS and CDR2 is YFSETQ. The length of the CDR3 is 15 residues. Trimming at V came to 2 bases and at J to 6 bases, leaving 5 bases not matched to a gene. The CDR3 nucleotides are TGCGCCAGCAGCTTATGGACAGGGGGCATGGATACGCAGTATTTT. This gives the protein CASSLWTGGMDTQYF.

V usage is TRBV2 and J usage is TRBJ1-5; 8 bases line up with TRBD1. Germline trimming cut 10 bases from V and 6 bases from J; bases unmatched to any gene: 14. CDR3 length: 15 amino acids. Per germline, CDR1 SNHLY and CDR2 FYNNEI. The CDR3 coding sequence is TGTGCCACCCAGCCAGGGGGCACACCTAGTCAGCCCCAGCATTTT. Its protein product is CATQPGGTPSQPQHF.

The gene calls are TRBV12-3 or TRBV12-4 and TRBJ1-6; D unresolved. The V end lost 4 bases, the J end lost 5 bases, and 6 bases lay between the germline ends. The CDR3 has 13 residues. DNA for the CDR3: TGTGCCAGCAGTTACAGTGATAATTCACCCCTCCACTTT. It specifies CASSYSDNSPLHF.

This clone has just one count. The chain employs TRBV2 and TRBJ2-5; 8 bases fit TRBD2. V shed 7 bases and J 12 bases; nucleotides not matched to a gene: 10. Germline CDR1 SNHLY, CDR2 FYNNEI. This CDR3 spans 12 amino acids. CDR3 bases: TGTGCCAGCAATGGCGGGGGGCCGCCTGAGTACTTC. Translation gives CASNGGGPPEYF.

This chain uses TRBV5-1 with TRBJ2-7, with TRBD2 matching over 11 bases. The germline gives CDR1 SGHRS, CDR2 YFSETQ. The CDR3 contains 15 residues. Losses at the gene ends were 5 bases for V and 3 bases for J; bases not matched to a gene: 7. The CDR3 is CASRTSGGPLYEQYF. In DNA, the CDR3 is TGCGCCAGCAGAACTAGCGGGGGCCCACTCTACGAGCAGTACTTC. Using reference TRBV5-1 and TRBJ2-7 for the parts outside the CDR3, the full variable domain is KAGVTQTPRYLIKTRGQQVTLSCSPISGHRSVSWYQQTPGQGLQFLFEYFSETQRNKGNFPGRFSGRQFSNSRSEMNVSTLELGDSALYLCASRTSGGPLYEQYFGPGTRLTVT.